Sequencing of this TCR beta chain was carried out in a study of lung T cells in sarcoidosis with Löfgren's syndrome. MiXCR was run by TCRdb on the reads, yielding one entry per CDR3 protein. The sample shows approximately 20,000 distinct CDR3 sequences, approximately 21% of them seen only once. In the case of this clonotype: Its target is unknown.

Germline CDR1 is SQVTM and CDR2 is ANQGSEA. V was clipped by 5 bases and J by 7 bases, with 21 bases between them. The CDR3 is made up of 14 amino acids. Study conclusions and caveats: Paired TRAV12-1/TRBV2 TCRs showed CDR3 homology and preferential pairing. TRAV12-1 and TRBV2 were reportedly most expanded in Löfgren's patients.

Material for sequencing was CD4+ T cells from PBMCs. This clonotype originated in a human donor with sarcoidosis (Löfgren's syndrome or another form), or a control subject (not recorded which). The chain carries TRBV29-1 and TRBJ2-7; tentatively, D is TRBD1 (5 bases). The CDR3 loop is CSVNLMGPRQEQYF. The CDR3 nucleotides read TGCAGCGTTAACTTGATGGGGCCAAGGCAAGAGCAGTACTTC.